This T cell receptor beta chain was sequenced for a study of CD8+CD57+ T cells in acquired aplastic anemia. Study summary: CD4+ and CD8+ cells, once sorted, gave DNA averaging roughly 3.4 ug.

An expansion of CD8+CD57+ cells by flow cytometry had been shown in patients chosen for sequencing. Patients, without exception, had severe acquired aplastic anemia. The template used for profiling TCR beta VDJ and CDR3 was genomic DNA. MiXCR was run by TCRdb on the reads, yielding one entry per CDR3 protein. The table shows roughly 240,000 distinct CDR3 sequences, with more than 40% occurring only once. V dropped 7 bases and J dropped 7 bases, with 14 bases sitting between them. This CDR3 is built from 13 residues. Germline CDR1 SNHLY, CDR2 FYNNEI. There are many counts of this clonotype. This rearrangement joins TRBV2 to TRBJ2-1, with unresolved D. Material: sorted CD4+, CD8+, or CD8+CD57+ T cells (not recorded which) from PBMCs. The clonotype originates from a human donor with aplastic anemia. The CDR3 coding sequence is TGTGCCAGCACTATCCTAGGCCCGAATGAGCAGTTCTTC. Amino acids: CASTILGPNEQFF.